Listed here is a single T cell receptor beta chain. This entry belongs to a study of blood T cell repertoires in COVID-19. For the study at large: Sites across the United States, Italy and Spain contributed samples from acute and convalescent COVID-19.

Germline CDR1 is SGHKS and CDR2 is YYEKEE (reference sequence). The CDR3 contains 14 residues. V shed 0 bases, J shed 5 bases, and the junction held 0 bases outside the gene matches. Repertoires were generated with immunoSEQ multiplex PCR, while TCRdb's copy carries only in-frame clones and drops some. The sample lists approximately 120,000 clones; around four fifths were seen once. The chain uses TRBV5-5 and TRBJ1-5; 9 bases agree with TRBD1. The clonotype was recovered from an elderly man with active or convalescent COVID-19. The sample was peripheral blood. Here the CDR3 reads CASSLGTGDQPQHF. CDR3 DNA sequence: TGTGCCAGCAGCTTGGGGACAGGGGATCAGCCCCAGCATTTT.